This TCR beta chain was profiled in a study of early T cells in non-severe SARS-CoV-2 infection. In the study overall: Sequencing was performed on bulk RNA from unsorted whole blood, leaving chains unpaired. The study's findings and limits: Private and CD4 specificities were missed by VDJdb matching, which favored anti-spike CD8 responses.

The library protocol tagged individual cDNA molecules with unique molecular identifiers. TCRdb reprocessed the 5' RACE reads via MiXCR and lists one record per CDR3 protein. The sample records some 80,000 distinct CDR3 sequences, about 13% being singletons. The ends were cut back, 6 bases at V and 8 bases at J, with 19 bases in the middle. Germline CDR1 SNHLY, CDR2 FYNNEI. CDR3 size: 15 residues. Ten or more counts support this clonotype. The antigen remains unidentified. Sequencing was done on a sample of whole blood. This clonotype was sampled from an adult who was a healthcare worker with PCR-confirmed SARS-CoV-2 infection or an uninfected control (not recorded which). This sequence joins TRBV2 and TRBJ1-4, with D perhaps matching TRBD1 (6 bases). Here the CDR3 DNA reads TGTGCCAGCAGCGGGTTGGGGGCTCGGCACGAAAAACTGTTTTTT. It encodes CASSGLGARHEKLFF.